This T cell receptor beta chain was sequenced during a study of T cell responses to AZD1222 COVID-19 vaccine (dated by TCRdb to the early 2020s). General notes on the study: TCR sequencing covered some 240 trial participants: approximately 200 given two doses of AZD1222 and 26 given two doses of MenACWY control vaccine. Trial participants were enrolled into age subgroups of 18-55, 56-69 and 70-plus years, which contained approximately 150, 28 and 58 TCR-sequenced participants, respectively.

The sample's time point label is to be understood as: about 28 days (+/-7) after the second vaccine dose. AZD1222 recipients with second doses at about 4 weeks or about 12 weeks were pooled, because spike-specific TCR depth and breadth did not differ between schedules. Samples from vaccinated people were obtained from the UK trials COV001 and COV002, which included a single-blind randomized controlled phase 2/3 trial of AZD1222 (ChAdOx1 nCoV-19) in healthy adults. For TCRbeta chain sequencing, PBMC samples were collected from trial participants at day 0 and at day 28 after the second dose. V is shortened by 5 bases, J by 6 bases, and the region joining them spans 14 bases. Via the germline V gene, CDR1 is SGHTA and CDR2 FQGTGA. The CDR3 goes from the cysteine to the phenylalanine over 13 residues. Only the CDR3 region is kept as DNA, spanning 39 bases read in frame from base 1. Comments on this clone: Its recognized antigen is unknown. There are no base qualities to consult, and no much larger clone falls within one base.

Overall results and qualifications from the work: No day 14 peak-response samples were available, so repertoires were characterized only after the peak T cell response. A significant rise in spike-specific TCR breadth and depth was observed after two AZD1222 doses relative to day 0 and relative to MenACWY recipients. The 56-69-year group was small, and its depth increase did not reach significance, likely because of low power. The whole spike protein was spanned by vaccine-associated CD4 TCRs, and dominant responses were seen in regions 160-218 and 743-854. Epitopes outside the regions mutated in the B.1.351 and B.1.1.7 variants were reportedly recognized by nearly half of the unique spike-specific TCRs. Conclusions about previously exposed vaccinees are limited, since just 6 or 7 AZD1222 recipients were seropositive for SARS-CoV-2 at baseline. Most participants were white British and females outnumbered males, and the authors suggested that clonal diversity may have been underestimated.

The CDR3 regions of human TCRbeta chains were analyzed by immunosequencing. On the study's bioinformatics: Repertoire TCRs were checked for matches against a reference library of SARS-CoV-2-specific TCRs that had been generated using the MIRA antigen-specificity platform. Breadth was defined as the fraction of unique TCRs that were SARS-CoV-2-associated. Depth was defined as the fraction of total T cells that were SARS-CoV-2-associated. Each spike-specific TCR was assigned to its reactive spike region and to a CD4 or CD8 class using the MIRA data. Log10-transformed breadth and depth values were compared by one-way ANOVA with Sidak's multiple comparisons tests. Drawn from immuneACCESS, this table holds only the in-frame rearrangements with V and J called that TCRdb kept. Clones are partly lost; checked studies trace under half to an unresolved V gene and leave the rest unexplained. The D gene and trimming were derived from the DNA, and the V and J assignments and clone size from that table. This sample has 150,000 or so clones in its table, and approximately 91% of those were observed once. In total, the top ten clones hold under 1.2% of the sample.

The receptor was isolated from an adult who received the AZD1222 COVID-19 vaccine. The sequence links TRBV7-3 to TRBJ2-7; the best D guess is TRBD1, with 5 bases matching. Sample: peripheral blood, taken 28 days after the second AZD1222 dose. This receptor carries the CDR3 CASSPSGYGEQYF. The DNA sequence is as follows: TGTGCCAGCAGCCCGTCAGGGTACGGCGAGCAGTACTTC.